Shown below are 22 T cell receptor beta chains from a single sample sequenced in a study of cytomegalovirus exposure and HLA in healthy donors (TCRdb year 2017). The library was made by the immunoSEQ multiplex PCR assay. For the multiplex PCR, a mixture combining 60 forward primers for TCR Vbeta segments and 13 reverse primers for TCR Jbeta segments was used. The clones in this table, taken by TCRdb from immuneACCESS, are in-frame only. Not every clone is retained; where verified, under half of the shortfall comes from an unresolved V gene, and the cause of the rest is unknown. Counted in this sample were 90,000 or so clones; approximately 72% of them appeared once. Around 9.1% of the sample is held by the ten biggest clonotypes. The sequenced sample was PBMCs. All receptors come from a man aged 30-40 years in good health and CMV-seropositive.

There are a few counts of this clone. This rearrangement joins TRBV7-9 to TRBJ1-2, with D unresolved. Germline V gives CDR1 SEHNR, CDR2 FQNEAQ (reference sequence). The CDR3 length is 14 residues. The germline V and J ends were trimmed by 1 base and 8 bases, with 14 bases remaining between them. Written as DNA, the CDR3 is TGTGCCAGCAGCTTAGGACGGGAGATGAGCGGCTACACCTTC. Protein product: CASSLGREMSGYTF.

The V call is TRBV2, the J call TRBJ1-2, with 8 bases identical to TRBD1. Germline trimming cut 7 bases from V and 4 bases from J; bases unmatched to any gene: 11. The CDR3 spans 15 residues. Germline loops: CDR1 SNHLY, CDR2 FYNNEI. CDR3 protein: CASKPKTGVGYGYTF. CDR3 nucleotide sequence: TGTGCCAGCAAGCCTAAGACAGGGGTGGGCTATGGCTACACCTTC.

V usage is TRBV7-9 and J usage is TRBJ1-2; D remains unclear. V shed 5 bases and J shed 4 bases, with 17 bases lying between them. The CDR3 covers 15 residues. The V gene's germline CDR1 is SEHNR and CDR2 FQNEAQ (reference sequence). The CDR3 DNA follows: TGTGCCAGCAGCAGTTCCCTCTGGTCAGGCTATGGCTACACCTTC. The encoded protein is CASSSSLWSGYGYTF.

The chain's CDR3 is CASSTGEQYF. The CDR3, as DNA: TGCGCCAGCAGCACGGGGGAGCAGTACTTC. The rearrangement joins TRBV5-1 to TRBJ2-7, with D possibly TRBD2 on 5 matching bases. CDR3 length: 10 amino acids. Per the germline V gene, CDR1 is SGHRS and CDR2 is YFSETQ. V lost 4 bases and J lost 7, with 6 bases in between.

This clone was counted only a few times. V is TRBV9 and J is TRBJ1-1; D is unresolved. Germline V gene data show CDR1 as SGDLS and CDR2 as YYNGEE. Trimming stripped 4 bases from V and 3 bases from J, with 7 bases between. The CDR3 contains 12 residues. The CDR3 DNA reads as TGTGCCAGCAGCCCAATTGACACTGAAGCTTTCTTT. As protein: CASSPIDTEAFF.

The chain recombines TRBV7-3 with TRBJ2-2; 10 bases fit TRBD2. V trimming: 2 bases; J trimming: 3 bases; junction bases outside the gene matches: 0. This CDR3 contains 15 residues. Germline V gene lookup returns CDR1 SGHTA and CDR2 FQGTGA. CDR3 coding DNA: TGTGCCAGCAGCTTACTAGCGGGGGACACCGGGGAGCTGTTTTTT. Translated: CASSLLAGDTGELFF.

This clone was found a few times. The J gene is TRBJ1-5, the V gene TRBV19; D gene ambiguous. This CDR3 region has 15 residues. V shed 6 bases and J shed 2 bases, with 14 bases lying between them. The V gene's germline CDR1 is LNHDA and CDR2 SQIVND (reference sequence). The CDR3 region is CASRRKVPGNQPQHF. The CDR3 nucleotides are TGTGCCAGTAGGAGGAAGGTCCCTGGCAATCAGCCCCAGCATTTT.

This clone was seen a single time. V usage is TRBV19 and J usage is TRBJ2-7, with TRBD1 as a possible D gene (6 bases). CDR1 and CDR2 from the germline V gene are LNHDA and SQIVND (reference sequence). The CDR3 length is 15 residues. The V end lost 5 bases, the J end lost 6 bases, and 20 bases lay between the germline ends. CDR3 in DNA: TGTGCCAGTAGTCCCTTCCTTGACAGGCGGGTCGAGCAGTACTTC. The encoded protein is CASSPFLDRRVEQYF.

The CDR3 sequence: CASSLSGDKDTQYF. The CDR3, as DNA: TGCGCCAGCAGCTTATCGGGGGATAAAGATACGCAGTATTTT. V usage is TRBV5-1 and J usage is TRBJ2-3, with a possible D match to TRBD2 (6 bases). Germline CDR1 reads SGHRS; CDR2 reads YFSETQ. V was pared by 2 bases and J by 5 bases, with 12 bases between. The CDR3 runs to 14 residues.

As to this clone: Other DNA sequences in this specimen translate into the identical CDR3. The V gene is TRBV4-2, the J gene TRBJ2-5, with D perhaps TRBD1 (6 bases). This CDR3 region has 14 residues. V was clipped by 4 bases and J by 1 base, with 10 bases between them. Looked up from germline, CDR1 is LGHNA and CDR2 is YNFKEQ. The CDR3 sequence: CASSRKDSQETQYF. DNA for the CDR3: TGTGCCAGCAGCCGAAAGGACAGCCAAGAGACCCAGTACTTC.

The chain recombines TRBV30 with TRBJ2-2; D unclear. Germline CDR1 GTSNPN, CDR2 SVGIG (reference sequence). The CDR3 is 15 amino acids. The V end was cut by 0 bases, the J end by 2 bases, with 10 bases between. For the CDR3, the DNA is TGTGCCTGGAGTGTGTATCAGATAAACACCGGGGAGCTGTTTTTT. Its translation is CAWSVYQINTGELFF.

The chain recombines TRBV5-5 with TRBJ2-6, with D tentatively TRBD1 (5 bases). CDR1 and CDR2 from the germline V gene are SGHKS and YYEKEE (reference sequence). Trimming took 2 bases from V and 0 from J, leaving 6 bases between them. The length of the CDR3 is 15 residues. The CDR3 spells CASSFGASGANVLTF. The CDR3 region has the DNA TGTGCCAGCAGCTTTGGGGCCTCTGGGGCCAACGTCCTGACTTTC.

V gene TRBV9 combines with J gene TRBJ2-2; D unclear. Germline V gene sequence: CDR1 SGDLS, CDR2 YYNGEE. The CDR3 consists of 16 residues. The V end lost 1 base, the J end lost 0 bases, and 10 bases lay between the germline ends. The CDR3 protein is CASSVNWAANTGELFF. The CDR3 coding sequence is TGTGCCAGCAGCGTAAATTGGGCCGCGAACACCGGGGAGCTGTTTTTT.

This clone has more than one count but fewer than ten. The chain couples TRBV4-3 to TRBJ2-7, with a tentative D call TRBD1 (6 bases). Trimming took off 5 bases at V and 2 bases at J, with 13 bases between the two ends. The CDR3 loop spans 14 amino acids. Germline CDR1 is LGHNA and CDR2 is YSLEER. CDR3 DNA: TGCGCCAGCAGCGCGGCACAGGGTCCCTACGAGCAGTACTTC. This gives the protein CASSAAQGPYEQYF.

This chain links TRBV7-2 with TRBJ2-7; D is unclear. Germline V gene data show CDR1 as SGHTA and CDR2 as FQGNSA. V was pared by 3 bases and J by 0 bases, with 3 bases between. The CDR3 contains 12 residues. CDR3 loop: CASSLYSYEQYF. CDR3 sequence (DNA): TGTGCCAGCAGCTTGTACTCCTACGAGCAGTACTTC. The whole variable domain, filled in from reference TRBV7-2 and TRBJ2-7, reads GAGVSQSPSNKVTEKGKDVELRCDPISGHTALYWYRQSLGQGLEFLIYFQGNSAPDKSGLPSDRFSAERTGGSVSTLTIQRTQQEDSAVYLCASSLYSYEQYFGPGTRLTVT.

CDR3 sequence reads: CASGLGTGAKEQYF. CDR3 DNA sequence: TGTGCTAGTGGTTTGGGGACAGGGGCAAAGGAGCAGTACTTC. The genes are TRBV12-5 and TRBJ2-7; 9 bases are shared with TRBD1. The ends lost 1 base at V and 7 bases at J; junction bases unmatched: 5. The length of the CDR3 is 14 residues. Germline CDR1 is LGHNT and CDR2 is FRNRAP.

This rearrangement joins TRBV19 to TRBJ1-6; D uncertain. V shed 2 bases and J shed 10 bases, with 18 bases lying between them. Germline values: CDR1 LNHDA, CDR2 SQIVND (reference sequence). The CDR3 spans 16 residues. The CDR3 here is CASSILAGDLPSPLHF. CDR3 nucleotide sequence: TGTGCCAGTAGTATATTGGCCGGAGATCTACCATCACCCCTCCACTTT. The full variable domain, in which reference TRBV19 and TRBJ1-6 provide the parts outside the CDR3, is DGGITQSPKYLFRKEGQNVTLSCEQNLNHDAMYWYRQDPGQGLRLIYYSQIVNDFQKGDIAEGYSVSREKKESFPLTVTSAQKNPTAFYLCASSILAGDLPSPLHFGNGTRLTVT.

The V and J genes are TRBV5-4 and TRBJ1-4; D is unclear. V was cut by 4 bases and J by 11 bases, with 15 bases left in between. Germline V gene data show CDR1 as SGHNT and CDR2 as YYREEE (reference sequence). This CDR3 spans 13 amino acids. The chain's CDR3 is CASSPMGGGKLFF. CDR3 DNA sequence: TGTGCCAGCAGCCCGATGGGCGGAGGGAAACTGTTTTTT. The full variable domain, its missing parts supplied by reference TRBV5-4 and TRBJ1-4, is ETGVTQSPTHLIKTRGQQVTLRCSSQSGHNTVSWYQQALGQGPQFIFQYYREEENGRGNFPPRFSGLQFPNYSSELNVNALELDDSALYLCASSPMGGGKLFFGSGTQLSVL.

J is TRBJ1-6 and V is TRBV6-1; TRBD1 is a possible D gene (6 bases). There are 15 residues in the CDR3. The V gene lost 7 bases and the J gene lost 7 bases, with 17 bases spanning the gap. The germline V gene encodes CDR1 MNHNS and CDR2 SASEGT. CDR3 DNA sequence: TGTGCCAGCAAAGGACCGGACAGCAAGAATTCACCCCTCCACTTT. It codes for CASKGPDSKNSPLHF.

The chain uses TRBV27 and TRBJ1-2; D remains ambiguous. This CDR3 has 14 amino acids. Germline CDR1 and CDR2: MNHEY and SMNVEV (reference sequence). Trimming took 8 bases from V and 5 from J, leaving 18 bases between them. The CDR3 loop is CASSSGPGLYGYTF. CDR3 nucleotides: TGTGCCAGCTCTTCAGGTCCCGGACTGTATGGCTACACCTTC.

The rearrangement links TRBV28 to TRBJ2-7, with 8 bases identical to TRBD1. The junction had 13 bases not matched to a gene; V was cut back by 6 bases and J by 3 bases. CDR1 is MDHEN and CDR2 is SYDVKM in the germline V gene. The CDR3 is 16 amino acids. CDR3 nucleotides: TGTGCCAGCAGATCCCTCGGGACAGGCCGCTACTACGAGCAGTACTTC. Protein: CASRSLGTGRYYEQYF.

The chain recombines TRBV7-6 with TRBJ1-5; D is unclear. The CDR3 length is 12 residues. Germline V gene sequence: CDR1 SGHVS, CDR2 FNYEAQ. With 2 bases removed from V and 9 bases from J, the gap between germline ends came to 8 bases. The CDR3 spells CASSLLLGPQHF. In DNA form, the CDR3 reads TGTGCCAGCAGCTTACTCCTCGGGCCCCAGCATTTT.